The T cell receptor beta chain described here comes from a study of beta chain features in type 1 diabetes (dated by TCRdb to the late 2010s). A note on the overall study: Mean age, gender distribution, total cell number and subset yield did not differ between patients and healthy donors. A total of under 120,000,000 sorted cells were examined across all samples, and RNA yield correlated strongly with the number of cells per subset. In the study, TCRB repertoires of sorted circulating CD4+ T cell subsets from recently diagnosed type 1 diabetes patients were compared with those of matched healthy donors. Naive and central memory subsets were obtained from all 30 or so donors, but regulatory and stem cell-like memory subsets were isolated from only 8 patients and about eight healthy donors.

Overall results and qualifications from the work: PCR may preferentially amplify shorter templates, but because patient and control samples were amplified and corrected together, any resulting skew would affect both groups equally. Fewer insertions and more nucleotide deletions at VDJ recombination sites were observed in patients with type 1 diabetes, implying thymic rearrangement abnormalities. Because cDNA was sequenced instead of genomic DNA, activated cells with high expression could be over-represented, although the groups did not differ in activation or CD3 levels. Naive, central memory and regulatory TCRB repertoires appeared more similar among patients than among healthy donors. A moderate but significant shortening of TCRB CDR3 length was observed in type 1 diabetes patients in all four CD4+ subsets. Because the HLA sub-analyses included only small numbers of individuals, any influence of HLA type on TCRB rearrangement was left unresolved.

A distance of 17 bases separates the germline ends of V and J, which lose 11 bases and 9 bases respectively. The CDR3, from cysteine to phenylalanine, totals 12 residues. Here the CDR3 DNA is all that survives: 36 bases in frame from base 1. For CDR1 and CDR2, the germline V gene lists MDHEN and SYDVKM. All of the isolated RNA was reverse transcribed with the High Capacity cDNA Reverse Transcription Kit, so expressed TCRB transcripts were sequenced. Deep immunoSEQ sequencing was applied to naive, central memory and regulatory T cell samples, giving an average of about 3.4 million total reads per sample. After sorted cells were lysed in RLT buffer, RNA was extracted with DNase-treated RNeasy Micro or Mini kits, with the choice depending on cell number. Each cell subset was processed on its own to prevent cross-contamination, while patient and healthy donor samples were processed together. TCRB sequences were amplified from cDNA with the immunoSEQ multiplex PCR, producing 87-bp fragments spanning the CDR3 region. Sequencing of the amplicons was done on the Illumina HiSeq platform. On the study's bioinformatics: PCR bias was computationally corrected using synthetic template baselines, reads within Hamming distance 2 were collapsed, and singletons that could not be merged were discarded. Reads were aligned against IMGT to assign V, D and J genes, CDR3 length and insertions or deletions at six rearrangement sites. Within each subset, clonotype counts were normalized to sorted cell number, after which true diversity and Gini coefficients were computed with the tcR R package. Repertoire sharing was quantified using the overlap coefficient calculated on TCRB nucleotide sequences. TCRdb took over this immuneACCESS table, retaining in-frame rearrangements with V and J assigned. Such tables are incomplete; in checked studies, under half of the missing clones stem from an unresolved V gene, and the remainder is unexplained. V and J calls and clone size are as listed in that table; D and trimming were resolved from the DNA. The sample table shows about 170,000 clones, and approximately 8.1% are seen once. Of the sample, about 0.5% falls within the top ten clones.

This clone was counted ten times or more. Its recognized antigen is unknown. One base away there is no much larger clone; base qualities are not given. From each donor, a single peripheral blood sample of about 110 mL on average was drawn into heparinised tubes. Using a panel that included CD45RO, CCR7, CD25, CD127, CD95 and CD27, naive, central memory, regulatory and stem cell-like memory CD4+ T cells were sorted on a BD FACSAria II. All sorted populations exceeded 98% purity. PBMCs were separated immediately by Lymphoprep density gradient centrifugation and were stained directly, without being cultured. So that batch effects would be minimized, each experiment stained and sorted samples in pairs, pairing one healthy donor with one patient.

The receptor's source is a man between 18 and 35 years old with type 1 diabetes. Sequencing was done on a sample of central memory CD4+ T cells from blood. The chain employs TRBV28 and TRBJ2-1; the D gene remains uncertain. The CDR3 region reads CASTRNSVEQFF. The DNA sequence is as follows: TGTGCCTCGACCAGGAATTCGGTTGAGCAGTTCTTC.